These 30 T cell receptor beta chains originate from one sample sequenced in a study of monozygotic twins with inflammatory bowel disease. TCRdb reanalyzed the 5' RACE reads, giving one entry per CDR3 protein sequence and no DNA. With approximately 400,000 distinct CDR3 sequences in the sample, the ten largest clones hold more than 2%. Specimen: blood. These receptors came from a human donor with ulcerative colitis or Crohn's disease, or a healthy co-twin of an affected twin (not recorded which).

CDR3 region: CASSPTGSPYGYTF. V gene TRBV9 combines with J gene TRBJ1-2. This CDR3 spans 14 amino acids. CDR1 is SGDLS, CDR2 YYNGEE, per germline.

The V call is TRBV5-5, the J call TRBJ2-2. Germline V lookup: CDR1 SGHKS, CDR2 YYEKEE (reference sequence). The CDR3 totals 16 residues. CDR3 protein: CASSSRTSGSTGELFF.

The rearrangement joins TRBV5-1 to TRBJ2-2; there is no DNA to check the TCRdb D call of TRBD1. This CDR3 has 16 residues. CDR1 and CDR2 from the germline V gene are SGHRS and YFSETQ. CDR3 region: CASSLSTGGDTGELFF.

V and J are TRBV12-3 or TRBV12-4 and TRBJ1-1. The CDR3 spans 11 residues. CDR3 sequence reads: CASREGSEAFF.

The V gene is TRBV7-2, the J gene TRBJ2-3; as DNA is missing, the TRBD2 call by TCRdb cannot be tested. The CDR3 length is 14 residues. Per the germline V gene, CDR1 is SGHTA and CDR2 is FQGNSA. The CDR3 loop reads CASSLIGGEDTQYF.

CDR3: CASSPRQGRVTGELFF. V usage is TRBV5-6 and J usage is TRBJ2-2; TCRdb designates TRBD1, a call that cannot be tested without DNA. The CDR3 has 16 residues. Germline V gives CDR1 SGHDT, CDR2 YYEEEE.

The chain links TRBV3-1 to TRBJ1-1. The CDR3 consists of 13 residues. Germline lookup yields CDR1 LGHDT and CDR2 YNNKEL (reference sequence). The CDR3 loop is CASSSYGNTEAFF. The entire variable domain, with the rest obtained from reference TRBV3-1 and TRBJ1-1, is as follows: DTAVSQTPKYLVTQMGNDKSIKCEQNLGHDTMYWYKQDSKKFLKIMFSYNNKELIINETVPNRFSPKSPDKAHLNLHINSLELGDSAVYFCASSSYGNTEAFFGQGTRLTVV.

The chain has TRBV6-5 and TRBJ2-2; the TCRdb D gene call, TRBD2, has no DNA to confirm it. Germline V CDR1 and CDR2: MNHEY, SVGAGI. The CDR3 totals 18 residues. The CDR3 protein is CASSYQTFSGGNTGELFF.

CDR3 region: CASSEGGYYEQYF. The chain carries TRBV10-2 and TRBJ2-7. CDR1 and CDR2 (germline): WSHSY, SAAADI. The CDR3 extends over 13 amino acids.

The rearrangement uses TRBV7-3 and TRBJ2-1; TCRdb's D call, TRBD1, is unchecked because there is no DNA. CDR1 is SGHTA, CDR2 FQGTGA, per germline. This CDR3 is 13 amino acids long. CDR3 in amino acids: CASSLTGGNEQFF.

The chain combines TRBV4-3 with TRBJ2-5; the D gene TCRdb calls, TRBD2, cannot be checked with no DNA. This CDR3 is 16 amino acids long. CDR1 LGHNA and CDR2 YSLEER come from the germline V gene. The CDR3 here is CASSQELAGGQETQYF.

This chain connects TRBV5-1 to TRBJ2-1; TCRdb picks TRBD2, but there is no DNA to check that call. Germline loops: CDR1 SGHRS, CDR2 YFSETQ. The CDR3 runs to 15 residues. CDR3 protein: CASSITSGRANEQFF.

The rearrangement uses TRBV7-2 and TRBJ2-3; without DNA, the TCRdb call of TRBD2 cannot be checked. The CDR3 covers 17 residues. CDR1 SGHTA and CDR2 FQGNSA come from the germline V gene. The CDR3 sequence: CASSLDRASGATDTQYF.

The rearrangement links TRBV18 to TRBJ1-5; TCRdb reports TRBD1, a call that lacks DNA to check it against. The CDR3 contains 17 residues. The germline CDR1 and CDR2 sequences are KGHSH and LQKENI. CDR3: CASSPATGDWGNQPQHF.

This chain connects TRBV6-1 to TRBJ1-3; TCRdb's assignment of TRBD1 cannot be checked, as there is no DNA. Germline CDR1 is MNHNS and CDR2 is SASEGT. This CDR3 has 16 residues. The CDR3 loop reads CASRTGTELSGNTIYF.

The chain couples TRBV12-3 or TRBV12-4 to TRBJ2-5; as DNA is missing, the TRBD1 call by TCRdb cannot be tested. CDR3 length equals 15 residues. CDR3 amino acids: CASSLPGTGKETQYF.

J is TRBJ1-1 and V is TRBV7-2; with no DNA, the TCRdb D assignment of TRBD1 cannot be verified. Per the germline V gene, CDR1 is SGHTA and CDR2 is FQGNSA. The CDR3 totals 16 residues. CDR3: CASSLGAGARNTEAFF.

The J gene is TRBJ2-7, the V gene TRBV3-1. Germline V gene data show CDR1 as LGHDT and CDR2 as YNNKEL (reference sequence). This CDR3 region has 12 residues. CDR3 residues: CASSQGYYEQYF.

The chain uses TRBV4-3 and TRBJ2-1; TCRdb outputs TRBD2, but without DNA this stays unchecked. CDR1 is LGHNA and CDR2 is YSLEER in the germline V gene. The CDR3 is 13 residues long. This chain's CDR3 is CASSQGERGEQFF.

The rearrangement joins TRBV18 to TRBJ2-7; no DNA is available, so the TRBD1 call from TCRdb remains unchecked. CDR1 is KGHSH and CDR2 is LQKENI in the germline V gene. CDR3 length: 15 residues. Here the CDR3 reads CASSPPDPRGHEQYF.

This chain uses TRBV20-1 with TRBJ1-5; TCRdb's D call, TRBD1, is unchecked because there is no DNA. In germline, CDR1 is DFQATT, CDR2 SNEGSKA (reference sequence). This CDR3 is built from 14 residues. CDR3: CSASDIHSNQPQHF.

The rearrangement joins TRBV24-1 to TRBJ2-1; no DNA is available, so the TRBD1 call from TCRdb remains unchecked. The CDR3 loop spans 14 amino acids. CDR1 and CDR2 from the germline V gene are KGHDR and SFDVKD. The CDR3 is CATSGTGKGNEQFF.

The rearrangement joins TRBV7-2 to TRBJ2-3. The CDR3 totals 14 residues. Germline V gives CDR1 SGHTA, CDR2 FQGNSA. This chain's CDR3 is CASSRLYGTDTQYF.

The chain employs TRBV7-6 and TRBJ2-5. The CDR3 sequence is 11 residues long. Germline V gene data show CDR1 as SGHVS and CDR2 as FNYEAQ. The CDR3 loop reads CASSSVETQYF.

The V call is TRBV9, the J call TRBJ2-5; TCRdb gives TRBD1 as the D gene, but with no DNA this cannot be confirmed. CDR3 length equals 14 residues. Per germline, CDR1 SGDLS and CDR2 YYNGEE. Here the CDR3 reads CASSVEWGKETQYF. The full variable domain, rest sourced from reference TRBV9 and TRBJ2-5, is DSGVTQTPKHLITATGQRVTLRCSPRSGDLSVYWYQQSLDQGLQFLIQYYNGEERAKGNILERFSAQQFPDLHSELNLSSLELGDSALYFCASSVEWGKETQYFGPGTRLLVL.

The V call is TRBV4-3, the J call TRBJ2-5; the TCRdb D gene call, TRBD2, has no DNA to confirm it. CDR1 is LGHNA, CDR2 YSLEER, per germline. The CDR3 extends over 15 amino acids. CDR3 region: CASSQDGARQETQYF.

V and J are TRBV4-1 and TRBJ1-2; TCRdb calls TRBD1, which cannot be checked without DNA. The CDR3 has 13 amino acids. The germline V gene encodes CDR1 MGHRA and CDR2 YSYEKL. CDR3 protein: CASHHPGVYGYTF.

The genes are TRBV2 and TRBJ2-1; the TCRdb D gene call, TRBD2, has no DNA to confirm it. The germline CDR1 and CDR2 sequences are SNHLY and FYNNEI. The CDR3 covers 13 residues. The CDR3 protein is CASSDVGPNEQFF.

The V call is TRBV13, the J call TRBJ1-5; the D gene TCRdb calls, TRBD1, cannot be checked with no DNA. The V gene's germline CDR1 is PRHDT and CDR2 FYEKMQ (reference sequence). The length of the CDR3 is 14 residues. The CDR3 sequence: CASSAGTVDQPQHF.

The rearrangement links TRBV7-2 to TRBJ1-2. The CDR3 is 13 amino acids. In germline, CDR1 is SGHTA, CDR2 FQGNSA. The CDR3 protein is CASSPDGPYGYTF.